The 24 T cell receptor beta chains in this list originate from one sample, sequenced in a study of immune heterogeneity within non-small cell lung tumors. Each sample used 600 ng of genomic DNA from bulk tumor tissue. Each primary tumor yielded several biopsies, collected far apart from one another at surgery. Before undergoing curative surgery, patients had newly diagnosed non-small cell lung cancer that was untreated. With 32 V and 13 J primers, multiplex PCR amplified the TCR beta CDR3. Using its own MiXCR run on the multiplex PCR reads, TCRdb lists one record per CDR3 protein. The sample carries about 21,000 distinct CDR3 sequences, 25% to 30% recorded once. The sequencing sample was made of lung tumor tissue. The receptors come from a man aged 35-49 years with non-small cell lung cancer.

The DNA for the CDR3 is TGTGCCAGCAGTTTAAGGGGTTGGGGGGAGCTGTTTTTT. Translation: CASSLRGWGELFF. V gene TRBV12-3 or TRBV12-4 combines with J gene TRBJ2-2; weak D call: TRBD1 (5 bases). Trimming took off 2 bases at V and 8 bases at J, with 9 bases between the two ends. This CDR3 contains 13 residues.

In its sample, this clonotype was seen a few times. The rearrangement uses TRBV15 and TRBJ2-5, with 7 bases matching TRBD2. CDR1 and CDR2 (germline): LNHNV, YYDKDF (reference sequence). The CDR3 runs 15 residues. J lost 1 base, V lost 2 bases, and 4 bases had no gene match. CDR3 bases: TGTGCCACCAGCAGACCAGGACTAGGCCAAGAGACCCAGTACTTC. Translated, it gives CATSRPGLGQETQYF.

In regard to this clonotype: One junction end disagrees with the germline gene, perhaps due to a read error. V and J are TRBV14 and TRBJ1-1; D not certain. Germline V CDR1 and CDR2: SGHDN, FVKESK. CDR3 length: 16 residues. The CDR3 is CVSSLPGGPRASEAFF. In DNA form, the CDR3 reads TGTGTCAGCAGCCTCCCAGGAGGTCCCCGGGCGTCTGAAGCTTTCTTT.

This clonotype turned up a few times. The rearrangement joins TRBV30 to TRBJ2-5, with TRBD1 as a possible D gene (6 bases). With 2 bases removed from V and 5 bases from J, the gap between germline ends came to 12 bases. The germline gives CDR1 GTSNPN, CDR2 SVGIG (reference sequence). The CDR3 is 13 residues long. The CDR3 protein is CAWSPQGWETQYF. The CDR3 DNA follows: TGTGCCTGGAGTCCACAGGGCTGGGAGACCCAGTACTTC.

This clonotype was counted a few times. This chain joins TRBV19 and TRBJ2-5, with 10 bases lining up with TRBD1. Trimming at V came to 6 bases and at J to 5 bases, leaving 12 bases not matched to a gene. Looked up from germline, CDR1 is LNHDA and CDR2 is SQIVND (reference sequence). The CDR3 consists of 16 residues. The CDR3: CASSTTGGRGGETQYF. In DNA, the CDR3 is TGTGCCAGTAGCACGACAGGGGGCAGGGGAGGGGAGACCCAGTACTTC. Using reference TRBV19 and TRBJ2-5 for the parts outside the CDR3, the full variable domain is DGGITQSPKYLFRKEGQNVTLSCEQNLNHDAMYWYRQDPGQGLRLIYYSQIVNDFQKGDIAEGYSVSREKKESFPLTVTSAQKNPTAFYLCASSTTGGRGGETQYFGPGTRLLVL.

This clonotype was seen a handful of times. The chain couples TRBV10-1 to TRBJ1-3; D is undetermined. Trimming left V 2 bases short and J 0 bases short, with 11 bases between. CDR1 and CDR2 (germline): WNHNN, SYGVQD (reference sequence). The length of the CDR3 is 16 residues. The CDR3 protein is CASSEKRLSSGNTIYF. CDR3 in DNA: TGCGCCAGCAGTGAGAAACGTTTGAGCTCTGGAAACACCATATATTTT.

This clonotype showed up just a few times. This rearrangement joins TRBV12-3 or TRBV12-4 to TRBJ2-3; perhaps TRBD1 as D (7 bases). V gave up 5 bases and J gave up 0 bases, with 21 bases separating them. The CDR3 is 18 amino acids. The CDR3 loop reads CASSLTGTLSSSTDTQYF. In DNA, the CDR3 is TGTGCCAGCAGTCTGACAGGGACTCTTTCCTCTAGCACAGATACGCAGTATTTT.

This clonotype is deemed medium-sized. The CDR3: CASSDRGLGYTF. The DNA for the CDR3 is TGTGCCAGCAGTGACAGGGGGCTTGGCTACACCTTC. The rearrangement joins TRBV12-3 or TRBV12-4 to TRBJ1-2, with 10 bases aligning to TRBD1. Trimming at V came to 5 bases and at J to 7 bases, leaving 1 base not matched to a gene. The length of the CDR3 is 12 residues.

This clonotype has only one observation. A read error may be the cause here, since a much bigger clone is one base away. CDR3 loop: CASSLTDEQYF. The CDR3 DNA reads TGTGCCAGCAGCCTGACGGACGAGCAGTACTTC. The chain carries TRBV12-3 or TRBV12-4 and TRBJ2-7, with D unclear. The germline V and J ends were trimmed by 6 bases and 5 bases, with 8 bases remaining between them. There are 11 residues in the CDR3.

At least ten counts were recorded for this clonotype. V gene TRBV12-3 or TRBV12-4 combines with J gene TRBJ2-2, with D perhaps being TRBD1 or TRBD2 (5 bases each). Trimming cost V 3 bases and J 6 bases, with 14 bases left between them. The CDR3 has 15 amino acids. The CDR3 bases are TGTGCCAGCAGTTTTTGGGGCCCCGGGGCCGGGGAGCTGTTTTTT. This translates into CASSFWGPGAGELFF.

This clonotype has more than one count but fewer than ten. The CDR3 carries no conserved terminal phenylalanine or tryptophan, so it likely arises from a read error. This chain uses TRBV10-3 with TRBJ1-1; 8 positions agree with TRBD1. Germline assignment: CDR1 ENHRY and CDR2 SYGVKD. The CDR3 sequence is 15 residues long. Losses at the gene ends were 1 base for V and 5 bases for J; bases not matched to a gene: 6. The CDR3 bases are TGTGCCATCAGTGAGTGGGCAGGGGGCATGACTGAAGCTTTCCTT. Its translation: CAISEWAGGMTEAFL.

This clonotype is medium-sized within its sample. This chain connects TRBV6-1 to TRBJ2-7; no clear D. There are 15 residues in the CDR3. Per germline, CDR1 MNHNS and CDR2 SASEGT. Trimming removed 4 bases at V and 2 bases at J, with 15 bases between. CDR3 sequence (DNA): TGTGCCAGCAGTGCCAGACTTGAGAGGCCCTACGAGCAGTACTTC. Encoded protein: CASSARLERPYEQYF.

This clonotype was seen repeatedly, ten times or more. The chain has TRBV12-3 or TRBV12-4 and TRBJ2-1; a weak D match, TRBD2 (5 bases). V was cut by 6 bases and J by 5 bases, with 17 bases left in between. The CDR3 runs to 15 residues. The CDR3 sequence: CASRPTGKKNNEQFF. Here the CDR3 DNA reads TGTGCCAGCAGGCCCACCGGGAAGAAAAACAATGAGCAGTTCTTC.

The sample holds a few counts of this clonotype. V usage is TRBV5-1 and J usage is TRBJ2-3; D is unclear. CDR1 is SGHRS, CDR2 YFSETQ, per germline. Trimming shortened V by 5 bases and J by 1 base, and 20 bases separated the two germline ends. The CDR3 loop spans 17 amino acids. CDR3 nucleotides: TGCGCCAGCAGGCGCACAATAAGCCCCATAGGCACAGATACGCAGTATTTT. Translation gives CASRRTISPIGTDTQYF.

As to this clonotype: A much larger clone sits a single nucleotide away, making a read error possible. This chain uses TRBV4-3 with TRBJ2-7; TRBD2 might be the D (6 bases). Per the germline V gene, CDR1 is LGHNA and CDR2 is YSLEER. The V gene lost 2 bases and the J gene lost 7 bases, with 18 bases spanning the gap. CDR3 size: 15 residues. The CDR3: CASSQLDLPGEEQYF. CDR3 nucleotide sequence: TGCGCCAGCAGCCAACTGGACCTCCCGGGGGAGGAGCAGTACTTC.

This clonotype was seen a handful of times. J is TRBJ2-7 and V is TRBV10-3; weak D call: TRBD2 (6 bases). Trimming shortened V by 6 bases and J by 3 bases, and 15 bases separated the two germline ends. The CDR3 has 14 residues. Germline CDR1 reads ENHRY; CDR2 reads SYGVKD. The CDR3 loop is CAISPREPVYEQYF. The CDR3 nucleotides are TGTGCCATCAGCCCCCGGGAGCCCGTCTACGAGCAGTACTTC.

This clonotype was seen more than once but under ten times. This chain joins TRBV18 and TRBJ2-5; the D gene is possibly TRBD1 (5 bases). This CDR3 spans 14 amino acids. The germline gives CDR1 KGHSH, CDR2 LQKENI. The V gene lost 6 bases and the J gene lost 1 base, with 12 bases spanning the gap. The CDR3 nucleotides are TGTGCCAGCTCGGCCGCCAGGGCCCAAGAGACCCAGTACTTC. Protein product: CASSAARAQETQYF.

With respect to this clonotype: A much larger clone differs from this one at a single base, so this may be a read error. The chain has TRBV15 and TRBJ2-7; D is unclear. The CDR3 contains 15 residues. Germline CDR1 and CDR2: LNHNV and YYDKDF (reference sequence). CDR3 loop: CATSRSLAEAYDQYF. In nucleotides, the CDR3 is TGTGCCACCAGTCGTTCCTTAGCAGAGGCCTACGATCAGTACTTC.

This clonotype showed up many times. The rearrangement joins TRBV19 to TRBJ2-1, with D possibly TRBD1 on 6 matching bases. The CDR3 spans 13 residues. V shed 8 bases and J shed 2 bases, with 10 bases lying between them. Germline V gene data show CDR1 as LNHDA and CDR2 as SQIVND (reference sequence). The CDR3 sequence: CASHGDTYNEQFF. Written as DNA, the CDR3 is TGTGCCAGTCACGGGGACACCTACAATGAGCAGTTCTTC. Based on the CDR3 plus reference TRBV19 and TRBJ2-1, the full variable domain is DGGITQSPKYLFRKEGQNVTLSCEQNLNHDAMYWYRQDPGQGLRLIYYSQIVNDFQKGDIAEGYSVSREKKESFPLTVTSAQKNPTAFYLCASHGDTYNEQFFGPGTRLTVL.

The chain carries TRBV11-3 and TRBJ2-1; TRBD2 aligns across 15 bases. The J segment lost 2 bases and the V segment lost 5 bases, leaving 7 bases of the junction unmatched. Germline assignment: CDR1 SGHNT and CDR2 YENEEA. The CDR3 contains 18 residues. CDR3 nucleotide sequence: TGTGCCAGCAGCATTGGATGGACTAGCGGGAGGGCCTACAATGAGCAGTTCTTC. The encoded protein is CASSIGWTSGRAYNEQFF.

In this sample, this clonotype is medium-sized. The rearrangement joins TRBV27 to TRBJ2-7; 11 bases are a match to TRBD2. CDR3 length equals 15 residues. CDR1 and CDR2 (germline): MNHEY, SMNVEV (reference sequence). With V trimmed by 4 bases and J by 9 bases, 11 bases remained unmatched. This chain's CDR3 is CASSSRLAGTMAQYF. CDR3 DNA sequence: TGTGCCAGCAGTTCCCGACTAGCGGGAACCATGGCGCAGTACTTC.

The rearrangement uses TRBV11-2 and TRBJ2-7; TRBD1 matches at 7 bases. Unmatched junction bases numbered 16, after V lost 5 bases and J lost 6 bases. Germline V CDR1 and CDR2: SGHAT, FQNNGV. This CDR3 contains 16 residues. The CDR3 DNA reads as TGTGCCAGCAGCCTCAACCCGGGACAGTCGACATGCGAGCAGTACTTC. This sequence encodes CASSLNPGQSTCEQYF.

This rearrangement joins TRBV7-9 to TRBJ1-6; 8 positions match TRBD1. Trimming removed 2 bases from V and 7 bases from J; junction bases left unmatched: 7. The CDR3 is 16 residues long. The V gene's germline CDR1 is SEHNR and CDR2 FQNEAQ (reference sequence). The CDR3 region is CASSLSSAGGNSPLHF. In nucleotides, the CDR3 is TGTGCCAGCAGCTTAAGCTCGGCAGGGGGCAATTCACCCCTCCACTTT. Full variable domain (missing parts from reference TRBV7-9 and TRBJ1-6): DTGVSQNPRHKITKRGQNVTFRCDPISEHNRLYWYRQTLGQGPEFLTYFQNEAQLEKSRLLSDRFSAERPKGSFSTLEIQRTEQGDSAMYLCASSLSSAGGNSPLHFGNGTRLTVT.

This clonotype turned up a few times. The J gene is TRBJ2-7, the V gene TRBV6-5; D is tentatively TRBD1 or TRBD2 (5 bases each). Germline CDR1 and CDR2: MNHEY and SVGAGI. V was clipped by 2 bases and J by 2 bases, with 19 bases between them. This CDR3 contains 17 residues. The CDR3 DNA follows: TGTGCCAGCAGTTACACGGGAACCGGAACAGGAACCTACGAGCAGTACTTC. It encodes CASSYTGTGTGTYEQYF.